These T cell receptor beta chains were read from a single sample in a study of cytomegalovirus exposure and HLA in healthy donors. Method: immunoSEQ multiplex PCR; TCRdb's copy keeps in-frame clones and lacks some. Of 100,000 to 150,000 clones in the sample, over 70% are singletons; the top ten hold 0.95% to 1.5%. Sequencing used PBMCs. The receptors originated from a female donor in good health and CMV-seronegative. Each CDR3 is given with its conserved first and last residue. A D gene is named only where the DNA matches it firmly. Expanded clones are given a class, and other clones once, few, many or no size at all.

V gene	D gene	J gene	clone size	CDR3 length	CDR3 protein	CDR3 DNA
TRBV10-2	-	TRBJ1-1	-	14	CASRLQQWRTEAFF	TGCGCCAGTCGGCTCCAGCAGTGGAGGACTGAAGCTTTCTTT
TRBV4-2	TRBD2	TRBJ2-7	-	15	CASSQSVAGVYEQYF	TGTGCCAGCAGCCAATCGGTAGCGGGAGTCTACGAGCAGTACTTC
TRBV10-1	TRBD2	TRBJ2-5	-	14	CASSSGDEGETQYF	TGCGCCAGCAGTAGCGGGGATGAGGGTGAGACCCAGTACTTC
TRBV5-1	TRBD1	TRBJ1-4	-	16	CASSLPTGAVREKLFF	TGCGCCAGCAGCCTCCCGACAGGGGCAGTACGGGAAAAACTGTTTTTT
TRBV5-1	TRBD1	TRBJ2-5	-	15	CASSLAPDREETQYF	TGCGCCAGCAGCTTGGCCCCGGACAGGGAAGAGACCCAGTACTTC
TRBV6-5	TRBD1	TRBJ1-2	-	15	CASSLGQVGFGGYTF	TGTGCCAGCAGTCTCGGACAGGTGGGGTTCGGTGGCTACACCTTC
TRBV7-9	TRBD1	TRBJ1-2	-	13	CASSGDRDYGYTF	TGTGCCAGCAGCGGGGACAGGGACTATGGCTACACCTTC
TRBV6-5	-	TRBJ1-2	-	13	CASSPGVSSGYTF	TGTGCCAGCAGCCCAGGGGTTAGCTCTGGCTACACCTTC
TRBV30	TRBD2	TRBJ2-7	-	15	CAWSVRWSGGGEQYF	TGTGCCTGGAGTGTACGGTGGAGCGGGGGGGGTGAGCAGTACTTC
TRBV9	TRBD2	TRBJ2-7	-	14	CASSVAGGHYEQYF	TGTGCCAGCAGCGTAGCGGGGGGGCACTACGAGCAGTACTTC
TRBV7-9	TRBD1	TRBJ1-4	-	14	CASSLPGQGEKLFF	TGTGCCAGCAGCTTACCGGGACAGGGTGAAAAACTGTTTTTT
TRBV27	-	TRBJ2-7	once	14	CASRTIDISYEQYF	TGTGCCAGCAGAACCATCGACATCTCCTACGAGCAGTACTTC
TRBV2	TRBD2	TRBJ2-3	-	15	CASRELAGRGDTQYF	TGTGCCAGCAGAGAACTAGCGGGCCGGGGGGATACGCAGTATTTT
TRBV4-1	TRBD2	TRBJ2-1	-	15	CASSHLAGGAFFPFF	TGCGCCAGCAGCCACCTAGCGGGGGGAGCTTTTTTTCCGTTCTTC
TRBV14	TRBD2	TRBJ2-2	-	16	CASSRLGRERTGELFF	TGTGCCAGCAGCCGCCTCGGGCGGGAGCGGACCGGGGAGCTGTTTTTT
TRBV19	-	TRBJ2-7	-	14	CASRASEGVYEQYF	TGTGCCAGTAGGGCATCTGAAGGGGTTTACGAGCAGTACTTC
TRBV5-1	TRBD1	TRBJ1-1	-	15	CASSLGTGMNTEAFF	TGCGCCAGCAGCTTAGGGACAGGGATGAACACTGAAGCTTTCTTT
TRBV5-4	-	TRBJ2-1	-	13	CASSLVSGNEQFF	TGTGCCAGCAGCTTGGTCTCGGGAAATGAGCAGTTCTTC
TRBV7-9	-	TRBJ1-5	-	14	CASSSSNSNQPQHF	TGTGCCAGCAGCTCCAGTAATAGCAATCAGCCCCAGCATTTT
TRBV5-4	TRBD2	TRBJ2-1	-	17	CASSLQGLAGSNNEQFF	TGTGCCAGCAGCTTGCAGGGACTAGCGGGTTCAAACAATGAGCAGTTCTTC
TRBV10-1	-	TRBJ1-1	few	12	CPRGGANTEAFF	TGCCCCCGCGGGGGGGCGAACACTGAAGCTTTCTTT
TRBV10-2	-	TRBJ1-5	-	15	CASSLNRGGDQPQHF	TGCGCCAGCAGCCTAAATCGCGGGGGGGATCAGCCCCAGCATTTT
TRBV19	TRBD1	TRBJ2-1	-	15	CASSMGQTSYNEQFF	TGTGCCAGTAGCATGGGACAGACCTCCTACAATGAGCAGTTCTTC
TRBV27	-	TRBJ2-7	few	14	CASSLSGGPHEQYF	TGTGCCAGCAGTTTATCGGGGGGGCCCCACGAGCAGTACTTC
TRBV19	TRBD1	TRBJ1-5	-	14	CASSVQGSNQPQHF	TGTGCCAGTAGTGTACAGGGGTCCAATCAGCCCCAGCATTTT
TRBV5-4	-	TRBJ1-1	once	15	CASSPEGNRKSAAFF	TGTGCCAGCAGCCCGGAGGGCAATAGGAAGTCGGCGGCTTTCTTT
TRBV11-2	-	TRBJ2-2	-	13	CASSFGVTGELFF	TGTGCCAGCAGCTTCGGAGTCACCGGGGAGCTGTTTTTT
TRBV2	-	TRBJ2-2	-	13	CAGGTRDTGELFF	TGTGCCGGCGGGACTCGAGACACCGGGGAGCTGTTTTTT
TRBV19	TRBD1	TRBJ2-5	once	14	CASSAGQAAQEQYF	TGTGCCAGTAGTGCGGGACAGGCCGCTCAAGAGCAGTACTTC
TRBV5-5	TRBD2	TRBJ2-3	-	16	CASSPNLAGVPHTQYF	TGTGCCAGCAGCCCTAACCTAGCGGGGGTCCCACATACGCAGTATTTT